This passage covers 23 T cell receptor beta chains from one sample sequenced in a study of blood T cell repertoires in COVID-19 (TCRdb year 2020). Receptor libraries were prepared by the immunoSEQ multiplex PCR assay. Held by TCRdb, this immuneACCESS table contains in-frame sequences only and omits some clones. Under half of the omission traces to an unresolved V gene where checked; the cause of the rest is unknown. This sample has about 180,000 clones in its table, and around 88% of those were observed once. The ten largest make up 3.5% to 5% of the sample. Sequencing input: peripheral blood. These TCRs come from a woman in her 30s with acute or convalescent COVID-19.

This clone was seen a few times. In DNA, the CDR3 is TGTGCCAGCTCACCTGGGCTAGCGGAAAACAATGAGCAGTTCTTC. Translating gives CASSPGLAENNEQFF. This sequence joins TRBV18 and TRBJ2-1, with 7 bases that match TRBD2. The CDR3 length is 15 residues. Unmatched junction bases numbered 7, after V lost 3 bases and J lost 5 bases. Per germline, CDR1 KGHSH and CDR2 LQKENI. The full variable domain, rest sourced from reference TRBV18 and TRBJ2-1, is NAGVMQNPRHLVRRRGQEARLRCSPMKGHSHVYWYRQLPEEGLKFMVYLQKENIIDESGMPKERFSAEFPKEGPSILRIQQVVRGDSAAYFCASSPGLAENNEQFFGPGTRLTVL.

This chain uses TRBV5-6 with TRBJ1-5; D unresolved. Germline V CDR1 and CDR2: SGHDT, YYEEEE. The CDR3 loop spans 14 amino acids. V was trimmed by 0 bases and J by 7 bases, leaving 11 bases between them. As DNA, the CDR3 is TGTGCCAGCAGCTTGGGAGGGTTAGGGCAGCCCCAGCATTTT. Its protein product is CASSLGGLGQPQHF.

The rearrangement joins TRBV21-1 to TRBJ2-7; the table's D call, TRBD2, has no DNA check behind it. TRBV21-1 is a documented pseudogene. This CDR3 contains 16 residues. The CDR3 sequence is CASRREGFLGPYEQYF. Here the CDR3 DNA reads TGTGCCAGCAGGCGGGAGGGGTTTCTCGGTCCCTACGAGCAGTACTTC.

The chain carries TRBV28 and TRBJ2-7, with unresolved D. Trimming stripped 11 bases from V and 6 bases from J, with 17 bases between. The CDR3 contains 12 residues. Germline CDR1 is MDHEN and CDR2 is SYDVKM. The CDR3 region is CAATTSLGEQYF. The DNA for the CDR3 is TGTGCCGCCACTACCAGTTTGGGCGAGCAGTACTTC.

This clone was observed a single time. The chain joins TRBV19 to TRBJ1-2; 11 positions match TRBD1. This CDR3 region has 15 residues. CDR1 LNHDA and CDR2 SQIVND come from the germline V gene (reference sequence). V trimming: 5 bases; J trimming: 7 bases; junction bases outside the gene matches: 9. The CDR3 DNA follows: TGTGCCAGTAGTCTAGGACAGGGGGCGCAGAGTGGCTACACCTTC. Encoded protein: CASSLGQGAQSGYTF.

This clone has a single count. The V and J genes are TRBV2 and TRBJ1-6; TRBD1 aligns across 7 bases. Germline trimming cut 11 bases from V and 7 bases from J; bases unmatched to any gene: 20. Germline values: CDR1 SNHLY, CDR2 FYNNEI. The CDR3 is 17 residues long. The CDR3 here is CAGAPGILRGGNSPLHF. The CDR3 nucleotides are TGTGCCGGAGCACCAGGGATCTTAAGAGGGGGCAATTCACCCCTCCACTTT.

This chain uses TRBV2 with TRBJ2-3, with D perhaps matching TRBD2 (6 bases). CDR1 and CDR2 from the germline V gene are SNHLY and FYNNEI. The CDR3 has 13 amino acids. V was pared by 7 bases and J by 5 bases, with 13 bases between. The CDR3 nucleotides read TGTGCCAGCACTGGGGCGGGACGAGATACGCAGTATTTT. Residues: CASTGAGRDTQYF. Drawing the rest from reference TRBV2 and TRBJ2-3, the complete variable domain is EPEVTQTPSHQVTQMGQEVILRCVPISNHLYFYWYRQILGQKVEFLVSFYNNEISEKSEIFDDQFSVERPDGSNFTLKIRSTKLEDSAMYFCASTGAGRDTQYFGPGTRLTVL.

The CDR3, as DNA: TGTGCCAGCAGCTTAGATTTCTATTTTTCCTACGAGCAGTACTTC. Translated, it gives CASSLDFYFSYEQYF. The chain uses TRBV11-2 and TRBJ2-7; the D is unclear. The length of the CDR3 is 15 residues. Trimming took 0 bases from V and 1 from J, leaving 10 bases between them. Germline V gives CDR1 SGHAT, CDR2 FQNNGV.

The chain recombines TRBV5-1 with TRBJ2-5, with D unclear. Per the germline V gene, CDR1 is SGHRS and CDR2 is YFSETQ. Trimming shortened V by 4 bases and J by 3 bases, and 13 bases separated the two germline ends. The CDR3 is made up of 14 amino acids. CDR3 sequence reads: CASSLRGWEETQYF. For the CDR3, the DNA is TGCGCCAGCAGCCTCCGAGGCTGGGAAGAGACCCAGTACTTC.

This clone has just one count. This sequence joins TRBV5-1 and TRBJ2-1, with a possible D match to TRBD2 (6 bases). The germline gives CDR1 SGHRS, CDR2 YFSETQ. V was cut by 0 bases and J by 9 bases, with 10 bases left in between. This CDR3 is built from 13 residues. The CDR3, as DNA: TGCGCCAGCAGCTTGGTTGCAGCGGGTGAGCAGTTCTTC. Protein: CASSLVAAGEQFF.

This chain links TRBV7-2 with TRBJ2-5; 8 bases align to TRBD2. Germline V gene data show CDR1 as SGHTA and CDR2 as FQGNSA. With V trimmed by 3 bases and J by 5 bases, 14 bases remained unmatched. CDR3 length: 17 amino acids. In nucleotides, the CDR3 is TGTGCCAGCAGCTTGGGAACCAGAGCGGGAGTGGAGGAGACCCAGTACTTC. Its translation is CASSLGTRAGVEETQYF.

The genes are TRBV3-1 (or the pseudogene TRBV3-2) and TRBJ1-6, with 7 bases fitting TRBD1. Germline CDR1 is LGHDT and CDR2 is YNNKEL (reference sequence). V was clipped by 2 bases and J by 3 bases; unmatched bases: 4. The CDR3 runs 16 residues. The CDR3 region has the DNA TGTGCCAGCAGCCAACAAGGGGGCAACTATAATTCACCCCTCCACTTT. It is translated as CASSQQGGNYNSPLHF.

The V call is TRBV28, the J call TRBJ1-2; TRBD1 agrees at 8 bases. Germline loops: CDR1 MDHEN, CDR2 SYDVKM. This CDR3 is 12 amino acids long. With V trimmed by 7 bases and J by 5 bases, 3 bases remained unmatched. CDR3 region: CASNQGAYGYTF. CDR3 nucleotides: TGTGCCAGCAACCAGGGGGCGTATGGCTACACCTTC.

The gene calls are TRBV9 and TRBJ1-5; the match to TRBD1 covers 7 bases. The CDR3 spans 15 residues. Unmatched junction bases numbered 1, after V lost 0 bases and J lost 1 base. The germline gives CDR1 SGDLS, CDR2 YYNGEE. CDR3 residues: CASSVEGASNQPQHF. The CDR3 nucleotides read TGTGCCAGCAGCGTAGAGGGGGCCAGCAATCAGCCCCAGCATTTT.

This sequence joins TRBV6-1 and TRBJ2-7; D gene ambiguous. CDR3 size: 16 residues. From germline, CDR1 is MNHNS and CDR2 SASEGT. Trimming stripped 4 bases from V and 2 bases from J, with 18 bases between. The CDR3 reads CASSASISNTAYEQYF. In nucleotides, the CDR3 is TGTGCCAGCAGTGCAAGTATCAGCAACACAGCCTACGAGCAGTACTTC.

This chain joins TRBV19 and TRBJ1-1; D not certain. Germline V gives CDR1 LNHDA, CDR2 SQIVND (reference sequence). The CDR3 length is 13 residues. V lost 7 bases to trimming and J lost 0 bases, with 9 bases between them. The CDR3 region is CASKEPMNTEAFF. DNA for the CDR3: TGTGCCAGTAAAGAGCCCATGAACACTGAAGCTTTCTTT. The full variable domain, in which reference TRBV19 and TRBJ1-1 provide the parts outside the CDR3, is DGGITQSPKYLFRKEGQNVTLSCEQNLNHDAMYWYRQDPGQGLRLIYYSQIVNDFQKGDIAEGYSVSREKKESFPLTVTSAQKNPTAFYLCASKEPMNTEAFFGQGTRLTVV.

V gene TRBV24-1 combines with J gene TRBJ1-1, with 7 bases lining up with TRBD1. Trimming cost V 6 bases and J 3 bases; bases outside gene matches: 3. CDR1 KGHDR and CDR2 SFDVKD come from the germline V gene. The CDR3 length is 13 residues. The DNA for the CDR3 is TGTGCCACCAGTAAGGGGGCCTACACTGAAGCTTTCTTT. As protein: CATSKGAYTEAFF.

This clone was detected only once. The CDR3 nucleotides are TGTGCCAGCAGCTTCTTGGCGAACACTGAAGCTTTCTTT. This translates into CASSFLANTEAFF. The chain couples TRBV11-2 to TRBJ1-1; the D is unclear. The germline V gene has CDR1 SGHAT and CDR2 FQNNGV. This CDR3 comprises 13 residues. The V gene lost 3 bases and the J gene lost 1 base, with 6 bases spanning the gap.

A single count supports this clone. As DNA, the CDR3 is TGTGCCAGCAGCCGGGACTCGAACAATGAGCAGTTCTTC. Protein product: CASSRDSNNEQFF. This chain joins TRBV7-9 and TRBJ2-1; a possible D gene is TRBD2 (6 bases). The germline CDR1 and CDR2 sequences are SEHNR and FQNEAQ (reference sequence). Trimming pared 5 bases from V and 5 bases from J, leaving 10 bases between. This CDR3 has 13 residues.

The V and J genes are TRBV15 and TRBJ1-1, with D perhaps matching TRBD1 (6 bases). Germline V gene sequence: CDR1 LNHNV, CDR2 YYDKDF (reference sequence). The V gene lost 8 bases and the J gene lost 2 bases, with 15 bases spanning the gap. This CDR3 has 14 residues. CDR3 coding DNA: TGTGCCACCGCAGGGGCCCTCATCAACACTGAAGCTTTCTTT. Translation: CATAGALINTEAFF.

This chain joins TRBV28 and TRBJ2-3; 7 bases are a match to TRBD1. V lost 5 bases and J lost 3; bases outside the gene matches: 5. The CDR3 is 14 residues long. The germline V gene encodes CDR1 MDHEN and CDR2 SYDVKM. DNA for the CDR3: TGTGCCAGCAGTCCCAGGGACAGAACAGATACGCAGTATTTT. Its translation: CASSPRDRTDTQYF.

The V call is TRBV9, the J call TRBJ1-5, with no clear D. CDR1 is SGDLS and CDR2 is YYNGEE in the germline V gene. This CDR3 is built from 15 residues. The V end lost 4 bases, the J end lost 4 bases, and 15 bases lay between the germline ends. CDR3 in DNA: TGTGCCAGCAGCCAAACCCGGGTTTCTAATCAGCCCCAGCATTTT. Translated: CASSQTRVSNQPQHF.

As DNA, the CDR3 is TGTGCCAGCAGCTTAGATTTCCAATCCGGGGAGCTGTTTTTT. Encoded protein: CASSLDFQSGELFF. The chain combines TRBV11-2 with TRBJ2-2; D unclear. This CDR3 region has 14 residues. The V gene's germline CDR1 is SGHAT and CDR2 FQNNGV. Trimming left V 0 bases short and J 6 bases short, with 8 bases between.